This is a list of T cell receptor beta chains from one sample in a study of blood T cells in healthy people across ages. TCRdb recomputed calls from the 5' RACE reads with MiXCR, one row per CDR3 protein. The data contain about 900,000 distinct CDR3 sequences, under 80% of them singletons. Sequenced sample: blood. These receptors were obtained from a young man in good health. Both conserved end residues are part of each CDR3. Each record gives: clone size, V gene, J gene, D gene, CDR3 protein, CDR3 DNA. The D gene is left open where the match is weak. Clone sizes are given selectively: once, few, many, or a class where the clone is expanded.

.	TRBV29-1	TRBJ1-6	TRBD1	CSVGMGQGHSPLHF	TGCAGCGTCGGGATGGGACAGGGACATTCACCCCTCCACTTT
.	TRBV4-2	TRBJ1-1	.	CTSSQESRNTEAFF	TGTACCAGCAGCCAAGAGTCCAGGAACACTGAAGCTTTCTTT
.	TRBV5-1	TRBJ2-1	TRBD2	CASSFEVAGSNEQFF	TGCGCCAGCAGCTTTGAGGTAGCGGGCTCCAATGAGCAGTTCTTC
.	TRBV5-6	TRBJ1-2	.	CASSLWGQGHDGYTF	TGTGCCAGCAGCTTGTGGGGGCAGGGCCACGATGGCTACACCTTC
.	TRBV4-1	TRBJ2-7	.	CASSHRNSYEQYF	TGCGCCAGCAGCCACCGAAACTCCTACGAGCAGTACTTC
.	TRBV29-1	TRBJ2-1	TRBD2	CSVEDRGLAGTNEQFF	TGCAGCGTTGAAGATCGGGGACTAGCGGGGACCAATGAGCAGTTCTTC
.	TRBV7-3	TRBJ2-7	.	CASSLTTASRANQYF	TGTGCCAGCAGCTTAACAACGGCCTCGCGGGCCAATCAGTACTTC
many	TRBV3-1	TRBJ2-7	TRBD2	CASSPYSGGVGLEQYF	TGTGCCAGCAGCCCCTATAGCGGGGGCGTAGGTTTGGAGCAGTACTTC
once	TRBV6-2/TRBV6-3	TRBJ1-5	.	CASSSPGRLNQPQHF	TGTGCCAGCAGCTCTCCGGGACGCCTGAATCAGCCCCAGCATTTT
once	TRBV30	TRBJ2-3	.	CAWSVRRTDTQYF	TGTGCCTGGAGTGTACGTCGCACAGATACGCAGTATTTT
once	TRBV20-1	TRBJ2-1	TRBD2	CSASEGVAGYLEQFF	TGCAGTGCTAGTGAAGGGGTAGCGGGGTATCTTGAGCAGTTCTTC
.	TRBV27	TRBJ1-5	.	CASSLWQDYQPQHF	TGTGCCAGCAGTTTATGGCAGGATTATCAGCCCCAGCATTTT
.	TRBV7-3	TRBJ1-5	TRBD1	CASSLDRDDQPQHF	TGTGCCAGCAGCTTAGACAGGGATGATCAGCCCCAGCATTTT
.	TRBV5-1	TRBJ2-4	.	CASARTAFGEQYF	TGCGCCAGCGCTAGGACAGCTTTTGGGGAGCAGTACTTC
.	TRBV7-2	TRBJ2-5	.	CASSLVGVETQYF	TGTGCCAGCAGCTTAGTTGGCGTCGAGACCCAGTACTTC
many	TRBV7-9	TRBJ2-1	.	CASSSQKEPYNEQFF	TGTGCCAGCAGCTCACAAAAGGAACCTTACAATGAGCAGTTCTTC
few	TRBV7-2	TRBJ1-5	TRBD1	CASRYGGGQMNQPQHF	TGTGCCAGCAGATACGGTGGGGGACAGATGAATCAGCCCCAGCATTTT
.	TRBV9	TRBJ2-3	.	CASSVDDFTDTQYF	TGTGCCAGCAGCGTAGATGACTTCACAGATACGCAGTATTTT
.	TRBV6-6	TRBJ2-5	TRBD2	CASTQRGQETQYF	TGTGCCAGCACCCAGCGGGGCCAAGAGACCCAGTACTTC
.	TRBV6-4	TRBJ2-3	TRBD1	CASSIRQGSTDTQYF	TGTGCCAGCAGCATTAGACAGGGGAGCACAGATACGCAGTATTTT
few	TRBV20-1	TRBJ2-1	TRBD2	CSVRGAGGRNRNNEQFF	TGCAGTGTCAGAGGGGCGGGGGGGCGGAACAGAAACAATGAGCAGTTCTTC
.	TRBV29-1	TRBJ1-4	.	CSVGKGTEKLFF	TGCAGCGTTGGGAAGGGGACTGAAAAACTGTTTTTT
.	TRBV24-1	TRBJ2-5	TRBD1	CATSDPGTGVDEQYF	TGTGCCACCAGTGATCCCGGGACAGGGGTGGATGAGCAGTACTTC
.	TRBV6-5	TRBJ2-5	.	CASSQQGGRWETQYF	TGTGCCAGCAGTCAGCAGGGGGGGAGATGGGAGACCCAGTACTTC
few	TRBV2	TRBJ2-7	.	CASSEGPRSSYEQYF	TGTGCCAGCAGTGAGGGGCCGAGGAGCTCCTACGAGCAGTACTTC
.	TRBV7-2	TRBJ2-1	.	CASSATRHPFF	TGTGCCAGCAGCGCGACCCGTCATCCGTTCTTC
.	TRBV25-1	TRBJ2-1	TRBD2	CASGRTSGGYEQFF	TGTGCCAGCGGCCGGACTAGCGGCGGGTATGAGCAGTTCTTC
.	TRBV5-6	TRBJ2-4	.	CASSGPGENIQYF	TGTGCCAGCAGCGGCCCCGGGGAAAACATTCAGTACTTC
.	TRBV7-3	TRBJ2-2	TRBD2	CASSLSGLAGGNGELFF	TGTGCCAGCAGCTTATCCGGCCTAGCGGGGGGGAACGGGGAGCTGTTTTTT
.	TRBV7-2	TRBJ2-5	.	CASSLQARVEETQYF	TGTGCCAGCAGCTTGCAGGCTCGGGTGGAAGAGACCCAGTACTTC
.	TRBV6-2/TRBV6-3	TRBJ2-1	TRBD2	CASTPSPGLAETQFF	TGTGCCAGCACCCCCTCCCCGGGACTAGCAGAGACCCAGTTCTTC
few	TRBV7-3	TRBJ1-2	TRBD1	CASSPGQDYGYTF	TGTGCCAGCAGTCCGGGACAGGACTATGGCTACACCTTC
.	TRBV2	TRBJ2-1	TRBD1	CASSPGTANQFF	TGTGCCAGCAGCCCCGGGACAGCAAATCAGTTCTTC
.	TRBV10-3	TRBJ2-3	.	CAISETGLLDTQYF	TGTGCCATCAGTGAGACAGGGCTACTAGATACGCAGTATTTT
.	TRBV2	TRBJ2-1	TRBD1	CAGRIGQGKYNEQFF	TGTGCCGGCAGAATTGGACAGGGGAAGTACAATGAGCAGTTCTTC
.	TRBV29-1	TRBJ1-4	.	CSVGDGQFNEKLFF	TGCAGCGTTGGCGATGGACAGTTTAATGAAAAACTGTTTTTT
.	TRBV28	TRBJ2-1	TRBD2	CASSPGLPQLPYNEQFF	TGTGCCAGCAGTCCGGGACTACCTCAATTACCCTACAATGAGCAGTTCTTC
few	TRBV12-3/TRBV12-4	TRBJ2-1	.	CASSFGGTEQFF	TGTGCCAGCAGTTTCGGGGGAACTGAGCAGTTCTTC
.	TRBV20-1	TRBJ2-1	.	CSARRGNEQFF	TGCAGTGCTAGAAGGGGCAATGAGCAGTTCTTC
many	TRBV7-9	TRBJ2-5	.	CASSSDSAQETQYF	TGTGCCAGCAGCTCCGACAGTGCCCAAGAGACCCAGTACTTC
few	TRBV7-2	TRBJ2-5	.	CASSFNPGQETQYF	TGTGCCAGCAGCTTTAACCCCGGGCAAGAGACCCAGTACTTC
.	TRBV5-1	TRBJ2-3	.	CASSPGPRSPSTDTQYF	TGCGCCAGCAGCCCAGGACCCCGAAGCCCTAGCACAGATACGCAGTATTTT
.	TRBV27	TRBJ2-3	.	CASSSYTERDTQYF	TGTGCCAGCAGTTCTTATACGGAAAGAGATACGCAGTATTTT
.	TRBV6-5	TRBJ2-7	.	CASSYRTVFPYEQYF	TGTGCCAGCAGTTACAGGACAGTTTTCCCCTACGAGCAGTACTTC
.	TRBV3-1	TRBJ2-1	TRBD2	CASSQDIAGSYNEQFF	TGTGCCAGCAGCCAAGATATAGCGGGCTCCTACAATGAGCAGTTCTTC
.	TRBV7-2	TRBJ2-5	.	CASAPRGGWETQYF	TGTGCCAGTGCTCCTAGGGGGGGTTGGGAGACCCAGTACTTC
.	TRBV20-1	TRBJ2-1	.	CSARDPSGTHSYNEQFF	TGCAGTGCTAGAGATCCCTCCGGGACACACTCCTACAATGAGCAGTTCTTC
.	TRBV7-2	TRBJ2-5	.	CASSLAKRDLYF	TGTGCCAGCAGCTTAGCCAAGAGGGATTTGTACTTC
many	TRBV6-2/TRBV6-3	TRBJ2-7	.	CASSFQTEAYEQYF	TGTGCCAGCAGTTTCCAGACAGAAGCTTACGAGCAGTACTTC
.	TRBV10-3	TRBJ2-1	.	CAIKDQGVDEQFF	TGTGCAATCAAGGACCAGGGAGTTGATGAGCAGTTCTTC
.	TRBV7-3	TRBJ1-2	.	CASSLNAGNGYTF	TGTGCCAGCAGCTTAAATGCGGGGAATGGCTACACCTTC